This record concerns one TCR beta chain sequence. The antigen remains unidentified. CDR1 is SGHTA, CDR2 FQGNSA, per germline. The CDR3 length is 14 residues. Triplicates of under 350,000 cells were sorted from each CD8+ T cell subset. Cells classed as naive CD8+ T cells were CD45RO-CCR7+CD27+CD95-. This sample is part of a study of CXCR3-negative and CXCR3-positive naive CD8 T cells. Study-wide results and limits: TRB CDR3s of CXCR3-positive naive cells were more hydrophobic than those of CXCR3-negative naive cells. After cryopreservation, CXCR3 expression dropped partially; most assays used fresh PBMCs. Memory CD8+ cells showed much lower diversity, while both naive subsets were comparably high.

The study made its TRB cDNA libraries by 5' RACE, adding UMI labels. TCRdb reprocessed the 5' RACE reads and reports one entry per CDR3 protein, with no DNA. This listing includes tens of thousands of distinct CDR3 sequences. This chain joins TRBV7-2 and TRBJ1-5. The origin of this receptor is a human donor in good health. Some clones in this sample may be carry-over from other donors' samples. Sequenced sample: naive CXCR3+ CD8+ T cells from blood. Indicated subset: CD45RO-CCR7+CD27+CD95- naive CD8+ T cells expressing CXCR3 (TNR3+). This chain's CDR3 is CASSLVFSSQPQHF.